Listed below are T cell receptor beta chains from one sample, sequenced in a study of cytomegalovirus exposure and HLA in healthy donors. Sequencing was performed with immunoSEQ multiplex PCR; in TCRdb, only in-frame clones are kept and a portion is missing. Among 95,000 to 120,000 clones, 67% were seen once, and the ten largest hold roughly 8.3%. Material: PBMCs. The receptors derive from a man between 18 and 29 years old in good health and CMV-seropositive. The CDR3 runs from the conserved cysteine through the conserved F or W. Each record gives: D gene, V gene, clone size, J gene, CDR3 protein, CDR3 DNA. The D gene is left open where the match is weak. Clone size is given for some rows only: seen once, a few or many times, or a class if the clone is expanded.

NA	TRBV11-2	NA	TRBJ1-2	CASSLARRYGYTF	TGTGCCAGCAGCTTAGCACGGAGATATGGCTACACCTTC
NA	TRBV5-6	NA	TRBJ2-5	CATQQGPQETQYF	TGTGCCACCCAACAGGGCCCCCAAGAGACCCAGTACTTC
NA	TRBV28	few	TRBJ2-5	CASSQPGQTLMVETQYF	TGTGCCAGCAGTCAACCGGGACAAACTCTTATGGTGGAGACCCAGTACTTC
NA	TRBV14	NA	TRBJ1-4	CASSHQGIKLFF	TGTGCCAGCAGCCACCAGGGGATCAAACTGTTTTTT
TRBD2	TRBV30	NA	TRBJ2-1	CAWGPLAGEVNEQFF	TGTGCCTGGGGCCCACTAGCGGGGGAAGTTAATGAGCAGTTCTTC
TRBD1	TRBV10-3	few	TRBJ2-2	CAISEKTTGANTGELFF	TGTGCCATCAGTGAGAAAACGACAGGGGCGAACACCGGGGAGCTGTTTTTT
NA	TRBV14	NA	TRBJ2-2	CASSQDYGGTANTGELFF	TGTGCCAGCAGCCAAGATTATGGAGGGACTGCGAACACCGGGGAGCTGTTTTTT
NA	TRBV5-4	NA	TRBJ1-1	CASSLAEQGNTEAFF	TGTGCCAGCAGCCTCGCCGAACAGGGGAACACTGAAGCTTTCTTT
TRBD1	TRBV10-3	once	TRBJ1-5	CAISEGLAGGWSQPQHF	TGTGCCATCAGTGAAGGGCTTGCAGGGGGTTGGAGTCAGCCCCAGCATTTT
TRBD1	TRBV6-4	NA	TRBJ1-4	CASSDHPGLGQRSTNEKLFF	TGTGCCAGCAGTGACCACCCGGGATTGGGACAGCGATCAACTAATGAAAAACTGTTTTTT
NA	TRBV18	NA	TRBJ2-1	CASSPNTGSLNEQFF	TGTGCCAGCTCACCAAATACAGGTAGTTTGAATGAGCAGTTCTTC
TRBD1	TRBV7-9	few	TRBJ2-1	CASSATGEWEQFF	TGTGCCAGCAGCGCGACAGGGGAGTGGGAGCAGTTCTTC
NA	TRBV27	NA	TRBJ2-3	CASSPRGGTTDTQYF	TGTGCCAGCAGTCCTAGAGGGGGAACCACAGATACGCAGTATTTT
NA	TRBV5-1	NA	TRBJ2-3	CASSFTGDTDTQYF	TGCGCCAGCAGCTTCACCGGGGACACAGATACGCAGTATTTT
NA	TRBV25-1	few	TRBJ2-5	CASSALQETQYF	TGTGCCAGCAGTGCACTCCAAGAGACCCAGTACTTC
NA	TRBV21-1	NA	TRBJ1-5	CASSPGPREGPLGQPQHF	TGTGCCAGCAGCCCCGGGCCCAGGGAAGGCCCACTGGGTCAGCCCCAGCATTTT
TRBD2	TRBV5-1	NA	TRBJ2-5	CASYTGLADHQETQYF	TGCGCCAGCTATACCGGACTAGCGGACCATCAAGAGACCCAGTACTTC
TRBD2	TRBV6-5	once	TRBJ2-1	CASSYGGRGNEQFF	TGTGCCAGCAGTTACGGCGGGAGGGGGAATGAGCAGTTCTTC
TRBD2	TRBV6-4	NA	TRBJ2-1	CASSSTSGGSYEQFF	TGTGCCAGCAGTTCAACTAGCGGGGGGTCCTATGAGCAGTTCTTC
TRBD2	TRBV6-4	NA	TRBJ2-2	CASSDSSGGATGELFF	TGTGCCAGCAGTGACTCTAGCGGGGGGGCCACCGGGGAGCTGTTTTTT
TRBD1	TRBV7-2	few	TRBJ2-5	CASSLGQQETQYF	TGTGCCAGCAGCCTGGGACAGCAAGAGACCCAGTACTTC
TRBD1	TRBV30	once	TRBJ1-1	CASGRTGMNTEAFF	TGTGCCTCAGGTAGGACAGGGATGAACACTGAAGCTTTCTTT
NA	TRBV27	NA	TRBJ1-2	CASSLTASNYGYTF	TGTGCCAGCAGTTTAACAGCCTCTAACTATGGCTACACCTTC
TRBD1	TRBV7-2	once	TRBJ2-6	CATRHRGMLAGANVLTF	TGTGCCACTCGACACAGGGGAATGCTTGCTGGGGCCAACGTCCTGACTTTC
NA	TRBV2	NA	TRBJ1-1	CASSEDSPYGLNTEAFF	TGTGCCAGCAGTGAGGACAGTCCTTATGGACTGAACACTGAAGCTTTCTTT
NA	TRBV6-6	NA	TRBJ2-5	CASKADSEGGETQYF	TGTGCCAGCAAAGCGGATAGCGAAGGGGGAGAGACCCAGTACTTC
NA	TRBV11-3	NA	TRBJ2-5	CASSLEGAVGETQYF	TGTGCCAGCAGCTTAGAAGGGGCGGTTGGAGAGACCCAGTACTTC
NA	TRBV28	NA	TRBJ2-7	CASSPGGRATYEQYF	TGTGCCAGCAGTCCAGGCGGCAGGGCAACCTACGAGCAGTACTTC
NA	TRBV28	NA	TRBJ1-5	CASTFGGSNQPQHF	TGTGCCAGCACTTTTGGAGGGAGCAATCAGCCCCAGCATTTT